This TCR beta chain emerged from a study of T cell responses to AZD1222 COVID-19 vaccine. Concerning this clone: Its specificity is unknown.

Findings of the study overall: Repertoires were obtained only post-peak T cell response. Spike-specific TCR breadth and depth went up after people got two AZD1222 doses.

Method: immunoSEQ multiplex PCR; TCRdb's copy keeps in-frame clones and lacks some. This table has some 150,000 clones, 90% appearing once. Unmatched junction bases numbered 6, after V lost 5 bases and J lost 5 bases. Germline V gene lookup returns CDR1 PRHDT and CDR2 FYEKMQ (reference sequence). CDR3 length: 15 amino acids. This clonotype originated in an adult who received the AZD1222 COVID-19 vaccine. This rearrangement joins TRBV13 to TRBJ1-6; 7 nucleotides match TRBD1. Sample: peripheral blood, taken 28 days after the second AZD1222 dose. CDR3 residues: CASSHLDRDNSPLHF. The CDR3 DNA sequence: TGTGCCAGCAGCCATCTCGACAGGGATAATTCACCCCTCCACTTT. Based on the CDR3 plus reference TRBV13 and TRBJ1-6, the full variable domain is AAGVIQSPRHLIKEKRETATLKCYPIPRHDTVYWYQQGPGQDPQFLISFYEKMQSDKGSIPDRFSAQQFSDYHSELNMSSLELGDSALYFCASSHLDRDNSPLHFGNGTRLTVT.